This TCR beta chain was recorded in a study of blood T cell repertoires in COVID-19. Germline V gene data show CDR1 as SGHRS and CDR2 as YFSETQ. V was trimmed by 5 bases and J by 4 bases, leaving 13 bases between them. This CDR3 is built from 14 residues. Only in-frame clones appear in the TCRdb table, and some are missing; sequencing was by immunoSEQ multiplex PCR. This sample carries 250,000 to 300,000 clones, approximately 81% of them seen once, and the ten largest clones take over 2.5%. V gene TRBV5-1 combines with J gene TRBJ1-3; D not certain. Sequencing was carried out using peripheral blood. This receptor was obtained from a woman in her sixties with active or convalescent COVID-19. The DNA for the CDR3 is TGCGCCAGCAGGCGGGAGGGTGCCGGAAACACCATATATTTT. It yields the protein CASRREGAGNTIYF.